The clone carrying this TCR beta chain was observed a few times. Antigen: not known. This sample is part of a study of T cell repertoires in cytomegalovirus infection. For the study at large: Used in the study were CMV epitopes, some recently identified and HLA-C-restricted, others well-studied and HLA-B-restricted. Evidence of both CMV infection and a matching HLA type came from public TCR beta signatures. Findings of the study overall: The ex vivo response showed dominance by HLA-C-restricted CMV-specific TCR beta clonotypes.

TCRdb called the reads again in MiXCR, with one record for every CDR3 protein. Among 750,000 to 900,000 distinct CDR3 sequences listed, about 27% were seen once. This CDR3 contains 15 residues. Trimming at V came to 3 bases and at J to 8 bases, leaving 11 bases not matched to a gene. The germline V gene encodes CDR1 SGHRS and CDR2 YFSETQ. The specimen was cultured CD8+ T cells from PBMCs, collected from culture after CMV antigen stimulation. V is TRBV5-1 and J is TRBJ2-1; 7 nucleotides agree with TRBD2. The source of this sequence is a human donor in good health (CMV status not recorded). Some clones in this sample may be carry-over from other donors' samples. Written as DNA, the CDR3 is TGCGCCAGCAGCTCTGGGACTACTGAGTTTGATGAGCAGTTCTTC. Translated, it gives CASSSGTTEFDEQFF. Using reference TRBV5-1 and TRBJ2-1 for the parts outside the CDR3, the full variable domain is KAGVTQTPRYLIKTRGQQVTLSCSPISGHRSVSWYQQTPGQGLQFLFEYFSETQRNKGNFPGRFSGRQFSNSRSEMNVSTLELGDSALYLCASSSGTTEFDEQFFGPGTRLTVL.